This TCR beta chain is drawn from a study of shared clonotypes between healthy human individuals. Study-wide points: Memory subsets generally showed smaller estimated richness than naive subsets did.

V was pared by 10 bases and J by 0 bases, with 7 bases between. In germline, CDR1 is MNHEY, CDR2 SVGAGI. The CDR3 contains 12 residues. This clone has just one count. The antigen is unknown. The authors loaded 200 ng DNA, 25,000 to 30,000 T cell genomes, into sorted-subset replicate PCRs. Measured with immunoSEQ multiplex PCR; TCRdb has only the in-frame clones, and not every one. The table includes more than 2,000,000 clones, roughly 92% detected once. A split of CD4+ cells into CD45RA+ naive and CD45RA-negative memory subsets was performed. The chain employs TRBV6-5 and TRBJ2-1, with D tentatively TRBD1 or TRBD2 (5 bases each). The receptor comes from a man aged 18 to 35 in good health. Sequencing was done on a sample of naive CD4+ T cells sorted from blood. Indicated subset: CD45RA+ positively selected. CDR3 amino acids: CATGASYNEQFF. In nucleotides, the CDR3 is TGTGCCACCGGGGCCTCCTACAATGAGCAGTTCTTC.